Listed below are T cell receptor beta chains from one sample, sequenced in a study of breast tumors, draining lymph nodes, adjacent tissues. One entry per CDR3 protein, called by TCRdb with MiXCR from the multiplex PCR reads. The sample contains 150,000 to 200,000 distinct CDR3 sequences, more than 25% of which appear only once. The sample was axillary lymph node tissue. These TCRs come from a female donor with breast cancer. Some clones in this sample may be carry-over from other donors' samples. Both conserved end residues are part of each CDR3. A D gene is named only where the DNA matches it firmly. Size is omitted from some rows. Given values are once, few, many or a class for expanded clones.

TRBJ2-7	many	TRBV3-1	TRBD2	TGTGCCAGCAGCCTCCGGGGGGGATCCTACGAGCAGTACTTC	CASSLRGGSYEQYF
TRBJ2-2	many	TRBV4-3	.	TGCGCCAGCAGCCAGACAATGGGGGGCACCGGGGAGCTGTTTTTT	CASSQTMGGTGELFF
TRBJ2-2	many	TRBV20-1	TRBD2	TGCAGTGCTAGAATATTGGGACTAGCGACCGGGGAGCTGTTTTTT	CSARILGLATGELFF
TRBJ1-5	many	TRBV5-1	.	TGCGCCAGCAGCTTGTGGACGAATCAGCCCCAGCATTTT	CASSLWTNQPQHF
TRBJ1-2	many	TRBV6-5	.	TGTGCCAGCGGCCTACCGCCTGGTAGCTACACCTTC	CASGLPPGSYTF
TRBJ1-6	.	TRBV27	.	TGTGCCAGCAGACTCTTGGGGAATAATTCACCCCTCCACTTT	CASRLLGNNSPLHF
TRBJ1-4	many	TRBV19	.	TGTGCCAGTACGCGGCTGAAGAATGAAAAACTGTTTTTT	CASTRLKNEKLFF
TRBJ2-1	many	TRBV7-2	.	TGTGCCAGCAGCTTACCCCCGGGATCCTACAATGAGCAGTTCTTC	CASSLPPGSYNEQFF
TRBJ2-5	once	TRBV6-2/TRBV6-3	TRBD2	TGTGCCAGCAGTTACTCTAGCGGGGGGGCACCTCAAGAGACCCAGTACTTC	CASSYSSGGAPQETQYF
TRBJ2-5	many	TRBV28	.	TGTGCCAGCAGTTTATACAGGGCGGGGAAAGAGACCCAGTACTTC	CASSLYRAGKETQYF
TRBJ2-3	.	TRBV4-1	.	TGCGCCAGCAGCCAAGAAGGGCAGACCACAGATACGCAGTGCTTT	CASSQEGQTTDTQCF
TRBJ2-5	many	TRBV28	.	TGTGCCAGCAGTACCCCCACCCAACGGTACTTC	CASSTPTQRYF
TRBJ1-6	many	TRBV6-6	.	TGTGCCACCACCCGGGGGCAGGACTATAATTCACCCCTCCACTTT	CATTRGQDYNSPLHF
TRBJ2-1	many	TRBV27	.	TGTGCCAGCAGCTCGGGGCTAAAGGGCAATGAGCAGTTCTTC	CASSSGLKGNEQFF
TRBJ2-6	.	TRBV9	TRBD2	TGTGCCAGCAGCGTAGAACCTAGCGGGGGGCTGTGCTCTGGGGCCAACGTCCTGACTTTC	CASSVEPSGGLCSGANVLTF
TRBJ2-3	many	TRBV20-1	.	TGCAGTGCTAGACCAGACCGCACAGATACGCAGTATTTT	CSARPDRTDTQYF
TRBJ2-2	.	TRBV5-1	TRBD2	TGCGCCAGCAGCTTGGATGGACTAGTCGTTATCGGGGAGCTGTTTTTT	CASSLDGLVVIGELFF
TRBJ1-5	many	TRBV5-1	.	TGCGCCAGCAGCTTGGGGTGGGACAGCAATCAGCCCCAGCATTTT	CASSLGWDSNQPQHF
TRBJ2-1	many	TRBV24-1	TRBD2	TGTGCCACCAGTGGCGGGACTAAGCGTGAGCAGTTCTTC	CATSGGTKREQFF
TRBJ2-7	many	TRBV7-8	.	TGTGCCAGCAGCTTACGAGGGGCTCCAGACTACGAGCAGTACTTC	CASSLRGAPDYEQYF
TRBJ2-7	.	TRBV11-2	.	TGTGCCAGCAGCTTCGCTGGAGAAACCTACGAGCAGTACTTC	CASSFAGETYEQYF
TRBJ1-1	.	TRBV18	.	TGTGCCAGCTCCGAGACAGGCACTGAAGCTTTCTTT	CASSETGTEAFF
TRBJ2-1	.	TRBV9	TRBD2	TGTGCCAGCAGCGTGCGTAGCGGGGGGTATAACAATGAGCAGTTCTTC	CASSVRSGGYNNEQFF
TRBJ2-5	many	TRBV27	TRBD2	TGTGCCAGCAGTTCACGACTGGGCGGGAGGGCCGGGGGGGAGACCCAGTACTTC	CASSSRLGGRAGGETQYF